This is a list of T cell receptor beta chains from one sample in a study of CD8 T cells in Susac syndrome. TCRdb called the immunoSEQ multiplex PCR reads again in MiXCR, with one record for every CDR3 protein. Of a few hundred thousand distinct CDR3 sequences in the sample, 75% to 90% were seen once. Material: CD8+ T cells from PBMCs. Receptors originate from a human donor with multiple sclerosis. CDR3s include the opening cysteine and the closing phenylalanine or tryptophan. A D gene is named only where the DNA matches it firmly. Clone size is stated in some rows and not others, as once, few, many or a class when expanded.

j_gene,v_gene,abundance,d_gene,CDR3nt,CDR3aa
TRBJ2-2,TRBV5-6,once,.,TGTGCCAGCAGTACAAAATGGGGCGCCGGGGAGCTGTTTTTT,CASSTKWGAGELFF
TRBJ2-7,TRBV15,.,TRBD2,TGTGCCACCAGCAGAGATCGCGGGAGAGGGAACGAGCAGTACTTC,CATSRDRGRGNEQYF
TRBJ2-7,TRBV14,.,TRBD1,TGTGCCAGCAGCCAAGACTCGACAGGGGGCTACGAGCAGTACTTC,CASSQDSTGGYEQYF
TRBJ1-1,TRBV27,.,.,TGTGCCAGCAGTTTATTATACAGTGAGAACACTGAAGCTTTCTTT,CASSLLYSENTEAFF
TRBJ2-1,TRBV27,.,.,TGTGCCAGCAGTCTACCAGGCGGGGAAGCCTACAATGAGCAGTTCTTC,CASSLPGGEAYNEQFF
TRBJ1-1,TRBV19,.,TRBD1,TGTGCCAGTAGTCCCGGGACAGAGGCTGAAGCTTTCTTT,CASSPGTEAEAFF
TRBJ2-5,TRBV7-9,.,TRBD2,TGTGCCAGCAGCCAAGAGGGACTAGCACAAGAGACCCAGTACTTC,CASSQEGLAQETQYF
TRBJ2-1,TRBV5-4,few,.,TGTGCCAGCAGCTTGGGCGCTTCCAATGAGCAGTTCTTC,CASSLGASNEQFF
TRBJ1-2,TRBV7-2,.,TRBD1,TGTGCCAGCAGCGCCTACAGGGGTACCTCCTATGGCTACACCTTC,CASSAYRGTSYGYTF
TRBJ2-7,TRBV4-1,.,TRBD1,TGCGCCAGCAGCCAGGGGCCTCCGGGACAGGGGTTCTACGAGCAGTACTTC,CASSQGPPGQGFYEQYF
TRBJ2-7,TRBV25-1,.,.,TGTGCCAGCAGTGGCGCCTCCCGGTACGAGCAGTACTTC,CASSGASRYEQYF
TRBJ2-7,TRBV20-1,.,TRBD1,TGCAGTGCTACCCCCATTGAGGGGACAGAAATCTACGAGCAGTACTTC,CSATPIEGTEIYEQYF
TRBJ2-7,TRBV6-6,.,.,TGTGCCAGCAGTTATTTATCGACGGCGTACGAGCAGTACTTC,CASSYLSTAYEQYF
TRBJ2-1,TRBV6-5,.,.,TGTGCCAGCAGTTACTCGTATATTATAAGGGTTTCCTACAATGAGCAGTTCTTC,CASSYSYIIRVSYNEQFF
TRBJ1-2,TRBV20-1,.,TRBD1,TGCAGTGCTAGACTCACCGGGACAGGGGACGGCTACACCTTC,CSARLTGTGDGYTF
TRBJ2-7,TRBV19,.,.,TGTGCCAGTAGTATAGATAACAGCGACGGTCGGGGGCAGTACTTC,CASSIDNSDGRGQYF
TRBJ2-1,TRBV29-1,.,TRBD1,TGCAGCGTTGACAGGGGGCTGGAGGAGCAGTTCTTC,CSVDRGLEEQFF
TRBJ2-7,TRBV20-1,.,TRBD2,TGCAGTGCTAGAGACGGGACTAGCGGAAACTACGAGCAGTACTTC,CSARDGTSGNYEQYF
TRBJ2-2,TRBV20-1,.,TRBD2,TGCAGTGCTAGACCTTCCGGGACTAGCGGGAGTATTGCCGGGGAGCTGTTTTTT,CSARPSGTSGSIAGELFF
TRBJ2-1,TRBV5-8,.,.,TGTGCCAGCCCTGGACAGTTCAGGAATGAGCAGTTCTTC,CASPGQFRNEQFF
TRBJ2-3,TRBV7-9,.,.,TGTGCCAGCAGCTACGGGACTCTCGGGGATACGCAGTATTTT,CASSYGTLGDTQYF
TRBJ2-5,TRBV12-3/TRBV12-4,.,TRBD2,TGTGCCAGCACCCCGGGGGGGACCCAGTACTTC,CASTPGGTQYF
TRBJ2-7,TRBV4-1,.,.,TGCGCCAGCAGCCCTTTGAAAGCGGAGGGTTCCTACGAGCAGTACTTC,CASSPLKAEGSYEQYF
TRBJ1-3,TRBV30,.,TRBD1,TGTGCCTGGAGGATTAGTCTGGGACAGGGGAGAGACTTAGTAGGAAACACCATATATTTT,CAWRISLGQGRDLVGNTIYF
TRBJ2-7,TRBV27,.,TRBD2,TGTGCCAGCAGTTCGGGGGGAGTAGGATACGAGCAGTACTTC,CASSSGGVGYEQYF
TRBJ1-2,TRBV5-4,once,TRBD1,TGTGCCAGCAGCTTGGGGACAGGGAGTGACTATGGCTACACCTTC,CASSLGTGSDYGYTF
TRBJ1-2,TRBV25-1,.,TRBD1,TGTGCCAGCAGTGAATACTACCCCCCAGCCAAAGGGACAGAGAACTATGGCTACACCTTC,CASSEYYPPAKGTENYGYTF
TRBJ2-5,TRBV27,.,.,TGTGCCAGCAGTTTAGTGTCCCGCCCGGGTGCCCAGTACTTC,CASSLVSRPGAQYF
TRBJ2-7,TRBV14,.,TRBD2,TGTGCCAGCAGCCTAGGGACTAGCGGGCCCTACGAGCAGTACTTC,CASSLGTSGPYEQYF
TRBJ2-3,TRBV7-6,.,.,TGTGCCAGCAGCTTAATTGCCGATACGCAGTATTTT,CASSLIADTQYF
TRBJ2-1,TRBV5-1,.,.,TGCGCCAGCAGCTTGGTGGGGGACTTATACAATGAGCAGTTCTTC,CASSLVGDLYNEQFF
TRBJ2-1,TRBV27,.,.,TGTGCCAGCAGTTCCGATCCCGGAAGAGAATTTTCGAATGAGCAGTTCTTC,CASSSDPGREFSNEQFF
TRBJ2-5,TRBV30,.,.,TGTGCCTGGGAGGCCGACCAAGAGACCCAGTACTTC,CAWEADQETQYF
TRBJ1-2,TRBV7-9,.,TRBD1,TGTGCCAGCAGCTTCAACCCAGGGGGCGCATCCAGTTTTGGCTACACCTTC,CASSFNPGGASSFGYTF
TRBJ1-1,TRBV5-4,few,.,TGTGCCAGCAGCCCGGGGGCTGTGAACACTGAAGCTTTCTTT,CASSPGAVNTEAFF
TRBJ2-7,TRBV19,.,.,TGTGCCAGTAGTATCTTTGGGGGCCAACCCTACGAGCAGTACTTC,CASSIFGGQPYEQYF
TRBJ2-3,TRBV9,once,TRBD2,TGTGCCAGCAGCGTAGATGAGCGGGGAGACACAGATACGCAGTATTTT,CASSVDERGDTDTQYF
TRBJ2-2,TRBV10-3,.,.,TGTGCCATCAGTGACGTGACATCGCGAGATGCCGGGGAGCTGTTTTTT,CAISDVTSRDAGELFF
TRBJ1-5,TRBV12-5,.,.,TGTGCTAGTGGTTTCTCAGGGAATCCTGGGTCCCAGCATTTT,CASGFSGNPGSQHF
TRBJ2-3,TRBV20-1,.,.,TGCAGTGCTAGGCTCTTCGCTAAGGACAGACACACAGATACGCAGTATTTT,CSARLFAKDRHTDTQYF
TRBJ2-7,TRBV11-2,.,TRBD1,TGTGCCAGCATCCGCCGGGACAGGGATTCATCCTACGAGCAGTACTTC,CASIRRDRDSSYEQYF
TRBJ2-3,TRBV9,.,.,TGTGCCAGCAGCGTAGTGGGTCAAGATACGCAGTATTTT,CASSVVGQDTQYF
TRBJ1-5,TRBV3-1,.,.,TGTGCCAGCAGCCAAGATCCAGCGGTAGGCCAGCCCCAGCATTTT,CASSQDPAVGQPQHF
TRBJ2-7,TRBV10-3,.,.,TGTGCCATCAGAGTTGAGGACATTACCTACGAGCAGTACTTC,CAIRVEDITYEQYF
TRBJ2-1,TRBV7-3,.,.,TGTGCCAGCCGCCCGGAGGGAACCATGAATGAGCAGTTCTTC,CASRPEGTMNEQFF
TRBJ1-2,TRBV27,.,.,TGTGCCGTCCGGGAGGGGAACCATGGCTACACCTTC,CAVREGNHGYTF
TRBJ1-4,TRBV6-5,once,TRBD1,TGTGCCAGCAGTTCCGGACAGGGGAAAAGAAAACTGTTTTTT,CASSSGQGKRKLFF
TRBJ2-1,TRBV6-5,.,TRBD2,TGTGCCAGCACCGTAGCGGGAGACGCCTACAATGAGCAGTTCTTC,CASTVAGDAYNEQFF
TRBJ1-2,TRBV7-2,.,.,TGTGCCAGCAGCTTTGTGGGAAGGAGGGTGGATGGCTACACCTTC,CASSFVGRRVDGYTF
TRBJ2-7,TRBV5-6,.,.,TGTGCCAGCAGCTCGAAACTCTCCTACGAGCAGTACTTC,CASSSKLSYEQYF
TRBJ1-2,TRBV20-1,.,.,TGCAGTGCTTCTCATCAGGACAGCTATGGCTACACCTTC,CSASHQDSYGYTF
TRBJ2-1,TRBV7-7,.,.,TGTGCCAGCAGCTTAAGCAAGAGCTCCTACAATGAGCAGTTCTTC,CASSLSKSSYNEQFF
TRBJ2-3,TRBV3-1,.,TRBD2,TGTGCCAGCAGCCAAAGTCCTAGCGGGAGGCCTCCGGATACGCAGTATTTT,CASSQSPSGRPPDTQYF
TRBJ2-5,TRBV4-1,.,TRBD2,TGCGCCAGCAGCCAAGCGGGGGGGCCCCCGTGGGAGACCCAGTACTTC,CASSQAGGPPWETQYF
TRBJ2-7,TRBV27,.,.,TGTGCCAGCAGTTTATGGGCCTCCTACGAGCAGTACTTC,CASSLWASYEQYF
TRBJ2-2,TRBV7-9,.,TRBD2,TGTGCCAGCAGCTTACATGTGACTAGCGGAAAAACCGGGGAGCTGTTTTTT,CASSLHVTSGKTGELFF
TRBJ2-1,TRBV7-3,.,TRBD1,TGTGCCAGCAGCGTCCGACAGGGGAGCTCCTACAATGAGCAGTTCTTC,CASSVRQGSSYNEQFF